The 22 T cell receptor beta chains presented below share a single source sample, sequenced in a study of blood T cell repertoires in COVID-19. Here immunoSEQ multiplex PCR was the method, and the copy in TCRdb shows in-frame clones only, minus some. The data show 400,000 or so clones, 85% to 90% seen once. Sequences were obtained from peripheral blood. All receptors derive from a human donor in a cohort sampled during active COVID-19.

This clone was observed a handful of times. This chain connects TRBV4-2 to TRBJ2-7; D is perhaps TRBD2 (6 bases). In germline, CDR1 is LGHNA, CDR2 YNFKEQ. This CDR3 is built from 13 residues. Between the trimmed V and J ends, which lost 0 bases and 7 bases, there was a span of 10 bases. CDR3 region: CASSQDYAGEQYF. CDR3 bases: TGTGCCAGCAGCCAAGATTATGCGGGGGAGCAGTACTTC.

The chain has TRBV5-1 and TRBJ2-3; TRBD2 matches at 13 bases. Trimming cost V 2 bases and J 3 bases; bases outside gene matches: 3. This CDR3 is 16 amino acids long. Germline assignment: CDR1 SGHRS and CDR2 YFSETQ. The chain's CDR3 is CASSFGLAGVTDTQYF. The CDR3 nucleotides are TGCGCCAGCAGCTTCGGACTAGCGGGGGTTACAGATACGCAGTATTTT.

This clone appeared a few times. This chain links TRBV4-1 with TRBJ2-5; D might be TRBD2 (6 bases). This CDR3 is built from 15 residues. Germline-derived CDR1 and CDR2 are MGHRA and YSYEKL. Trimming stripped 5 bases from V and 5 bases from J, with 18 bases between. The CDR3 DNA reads TGCGCCAGCAGCTTAAGTAGGGAGGCACGGGAGACCCAGTACTTC. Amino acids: CASSLSREARETQYF.

The CDR3 spells CASSERGGTSRYGYTF. The CDR3, as DNA: TGTGCCAGCAGTGAAAGAGGGGGTACGTCTAGGTATGGCTACACCTTC. The chain links TRBV2 to TRBJ1-2; D possibly corresponds to TRBD1 (6 bases). This CDR3 region has 16 residues. The germline V gene has CDR1 SNHLY and CDR2 FYNNEI. Trimming removed 2 bases from V and 5 bases from J, with 18 bases in between. Full variable domain (remainder filled in from reference TRBV2 and TRBJ1-2): EPEVTQTPSHQVTQMGQEVILRCVPISNHLYFYWYRQILGQKVEFLVSFYNNEISEKSEIFDDQFSVERPDGSNFTLKIRSTKLEDSAMYFCASSERGGTSRYGYTFGSGTRLTVV.

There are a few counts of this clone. The CDR3 nucleotides read TGTGCCAGCAGCTTAGTGGGCAGCACTGAAGCTTTCTTT. The encoded protein is CASSLVGSTEAFF. V and J are TRBV11-1 and TRBJ1-1; D uncertain. CDR3 size: 13 residues. Germline-derived CDR1 and CDR2 are SGHAT and FQDESV (reference sequence). V lost 1 base to trimming and J lost 4 bases, with 7 bases between them.

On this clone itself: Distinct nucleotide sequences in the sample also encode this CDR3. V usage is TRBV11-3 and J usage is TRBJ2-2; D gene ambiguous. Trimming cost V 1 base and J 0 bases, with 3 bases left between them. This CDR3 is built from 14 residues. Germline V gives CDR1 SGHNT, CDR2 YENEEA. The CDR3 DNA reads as TGTGCCAGCAGCTTAGCGGCGAACACCGGGGAGCTGTTTTTT. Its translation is CASSLAANTGELFF.

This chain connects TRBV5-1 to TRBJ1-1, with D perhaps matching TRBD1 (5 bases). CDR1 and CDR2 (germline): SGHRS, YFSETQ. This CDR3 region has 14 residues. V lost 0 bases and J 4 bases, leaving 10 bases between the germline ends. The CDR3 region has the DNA TGCGCCAGCAGCTTGGCCCGGAGGGGCACTGAAGCTTTCTTT. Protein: CASSLARRGTEAFF.

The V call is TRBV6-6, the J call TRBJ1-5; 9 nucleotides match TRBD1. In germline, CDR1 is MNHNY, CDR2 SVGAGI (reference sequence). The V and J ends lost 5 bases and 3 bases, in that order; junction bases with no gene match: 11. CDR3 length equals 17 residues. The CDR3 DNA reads TGTGCCAGCAGTCGAAACCGGGACAGGGTGTTCAATCAGCCCCAGCATTTT. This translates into CASSRNRDRVFNQPQHF.

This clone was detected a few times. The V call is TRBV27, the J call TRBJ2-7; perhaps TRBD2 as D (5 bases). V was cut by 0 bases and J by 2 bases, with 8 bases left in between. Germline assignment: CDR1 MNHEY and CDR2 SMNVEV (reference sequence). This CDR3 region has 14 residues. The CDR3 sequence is CASSLSGAPYEQYF. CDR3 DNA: TGTGCCAGCAGTTTATCGGGAGCCCCCTACGAGCAGTACTTC.

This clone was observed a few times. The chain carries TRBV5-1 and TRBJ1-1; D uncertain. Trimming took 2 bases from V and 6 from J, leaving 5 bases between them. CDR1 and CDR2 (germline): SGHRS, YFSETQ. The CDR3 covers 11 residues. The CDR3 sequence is CASSFGAEAFF. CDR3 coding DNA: TGCGCCAGCAGCTTCGGGGCTGAAGCTTTCTTT.

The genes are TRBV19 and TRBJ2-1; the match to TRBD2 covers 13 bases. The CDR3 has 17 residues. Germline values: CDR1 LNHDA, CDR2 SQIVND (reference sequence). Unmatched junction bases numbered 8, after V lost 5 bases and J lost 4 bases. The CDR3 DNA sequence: TGTGCCAGTAGTCCCCGGCGACTAGCGGGGGGATACAATGAGCAGTTCTTC. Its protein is CASSPRRLAGGYNEQFF.

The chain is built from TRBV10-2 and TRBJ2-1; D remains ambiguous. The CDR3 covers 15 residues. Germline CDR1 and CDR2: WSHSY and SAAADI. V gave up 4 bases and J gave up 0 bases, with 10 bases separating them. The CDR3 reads CASSATRSSYNEQFF. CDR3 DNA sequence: TGCGCCAGCAGTGCTACCAGGTCCTCCTACAATGAGCAGTTCTTC.

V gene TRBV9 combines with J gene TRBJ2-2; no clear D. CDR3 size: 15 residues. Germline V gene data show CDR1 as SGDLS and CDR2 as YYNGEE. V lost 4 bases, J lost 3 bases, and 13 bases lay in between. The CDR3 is CASSLRSRDTGELFF. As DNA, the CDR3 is TGTGCCAGCAGCCTAAGGTCCCGGGACACCGGGGAGCTGTTTTTT.

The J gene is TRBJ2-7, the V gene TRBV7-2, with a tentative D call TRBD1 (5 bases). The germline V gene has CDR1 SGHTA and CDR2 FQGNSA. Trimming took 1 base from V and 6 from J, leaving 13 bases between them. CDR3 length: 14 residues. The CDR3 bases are TGTGCCAGCAGCTTAGACTACAGGCTGGGCGAGCAGTACTTC. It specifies CASSLDYRLGEQYF.

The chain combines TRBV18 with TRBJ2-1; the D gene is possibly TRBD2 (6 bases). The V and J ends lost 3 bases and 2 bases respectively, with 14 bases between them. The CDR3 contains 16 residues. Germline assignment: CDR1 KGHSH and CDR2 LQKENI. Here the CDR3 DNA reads TGTGCCAGCTCACCCGACGGGGGTAAGACCTACAATGAGCAGTTCTTC. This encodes CASSPDGGKTYNEQFF.

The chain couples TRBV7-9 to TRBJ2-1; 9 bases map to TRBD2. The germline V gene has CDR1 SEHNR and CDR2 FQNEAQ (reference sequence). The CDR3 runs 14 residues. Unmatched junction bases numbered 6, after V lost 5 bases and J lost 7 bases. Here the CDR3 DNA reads TGTGCCAGCAGCCCTTTTGCGGGGGGGAATGAGCAGTTCTTC. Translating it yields CASSPFAGGNEQFF.

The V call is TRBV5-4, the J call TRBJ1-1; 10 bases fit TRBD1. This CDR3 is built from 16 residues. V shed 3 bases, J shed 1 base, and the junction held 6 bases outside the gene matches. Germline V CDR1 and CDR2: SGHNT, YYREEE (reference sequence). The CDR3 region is CASSWEGQGRNTEAFF. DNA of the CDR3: TGTGCCAGCAGCTGGGAGGGACAGGGGAGGAACACTGAAGCTTTCTTT.

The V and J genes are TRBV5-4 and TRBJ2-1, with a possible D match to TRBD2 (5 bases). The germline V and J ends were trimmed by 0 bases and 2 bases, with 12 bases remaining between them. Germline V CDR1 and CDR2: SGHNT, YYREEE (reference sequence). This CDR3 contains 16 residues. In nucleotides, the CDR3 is TGTGCCAGCAGCTTGGGACTACCGAACGCCTACAATGAGCAGTTCTTC. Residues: CASSLGLPNAYNEQFF. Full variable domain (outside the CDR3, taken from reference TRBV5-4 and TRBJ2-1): ETGVTQSPTHLIKTRGQQVTLRCSSQSGHNTVSWYQQALGQGPQFIFQYYREEENGRGNFPPRFSGLQFPNYSSELNVNALELDDSALYLCASSLGLPNAYNEQFFGPGTRLTVL.

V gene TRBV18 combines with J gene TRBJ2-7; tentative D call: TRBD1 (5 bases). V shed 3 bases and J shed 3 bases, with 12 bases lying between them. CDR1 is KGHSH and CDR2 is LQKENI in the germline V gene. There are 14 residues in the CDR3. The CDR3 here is CASSPGGARYEQYF. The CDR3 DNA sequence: TGTGCCAGCTCACCTGGTGGGGCGCGCTACGAGCAGTACTTC.

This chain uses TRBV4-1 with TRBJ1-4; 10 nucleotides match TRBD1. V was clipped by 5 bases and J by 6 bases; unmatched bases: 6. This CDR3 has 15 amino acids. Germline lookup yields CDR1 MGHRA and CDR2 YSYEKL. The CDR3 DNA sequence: TGCGCCAGCAGCGACTCCGGGACAGGGGATGAAAAACTGTTTTTT. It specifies CASSDSGTGDEKLFF.

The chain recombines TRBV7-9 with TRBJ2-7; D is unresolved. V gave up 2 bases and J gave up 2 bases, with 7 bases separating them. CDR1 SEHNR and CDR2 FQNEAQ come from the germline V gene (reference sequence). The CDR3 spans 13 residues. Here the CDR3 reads CASSLLQTYEQYF. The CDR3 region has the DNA TGTGCCAGCAGCTTATTACAGACCTACGAGCAGTACTTC. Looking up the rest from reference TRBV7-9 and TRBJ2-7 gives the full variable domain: DTGVSQNPRHKITKRGQNVTFRCDPISEHNRLYWYRQTLGQGPEFLTYFQNEAQLEKSRLLSDRFSAERPKGSFSTLEIQRTEQGDSAMYLCASSLLQTYEQYFGPGTRLTVT.

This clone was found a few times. In nucleotides, the CDR3 is TGCGCCAGCAGCCAATCCTCGGACAGCACCTACGAGCAGTACTTC. Its protein product is CASSQSSDSTYEQYF. This chain connects TRBV4-1 to TRBJ2-7; maybe TRBD1 (6 bases). The CDR3 has 15 amino acids. Per germline, CDR1 MGHRA and CDR2 YSYEKL. Between the trimmed V and J ends, which lost 2 bases and 2 bases, there was a span of 13 bases.